This T cell receptor beta chain appears in the sequencing data of a study of blood T cell repertoires in COVID-19 (dated by TCRdb to about 2020). With respect to the entire study: Collaborator samples came from the United States, Italy and Spain and covered acute and convalescent phases of COVID-19. The prospective study material was composed of cDNA or gDNA derived from T cells, B-cell-depleted T cells, or PBMCs. Deeply sampled blood TCRbeta repertoires from subjects exposed to, actively infected with, or recovered from COVID-19 were included in the dataset. A freely available public database, intended as a resource for researchers studying the immune response to SARS-CoV-2, is where the repertoires were released. Samples were obtained from the ongoing ImmuneRACE study (first 160 participants) and from 1,000 to 1,500 subjects provided by 6 global collaborators. Nearly every sample came with metadata listing a de-identified subject ID, COVID-19 status, age in years and sex. HLA class I and class II types, where available, came from metadata supplied by the sample provider rather than from assay-based typing. Paper-wide results and their limitations: Clinical and demographic metadata were provided uncurated, with the amount varying by source and participant.

Concerning this clone: Its specific antigen is unknown. Base qualities are not recorded, but no much larger clone differs from it by a single base.

Trimming at the junction amounts to 8 bases on V and 7 bases on J, and the germline ends lie 17 bases apart. Including the terminal cysteine and phenylalanine, the CDR3 comprises 13 residues. Just the 39-base CDR3 DNA is kept, in frame starting at base 1. The germline V gene (reference sequence) specifies SEHNR as CDR1 and FQNEAQ as CDR2. TCRbeta CDR3 regions were amplified from genomic DNA by means of the immunoSEQ Assay, a bias-controlled multiplex PCR. The published analysis was carried out like this. The number of nucleated cells in each sample was estimated by amplification of reference gene primers within the assay. Sequence reads were collapsed and filtered to measure the absolute abundance of every unique TCRbeta CDR3 rearrangement. Productive Simpson clonality was computed per sample as the square root of Simpson's diversity index over productive rearrangements. As stored in TCRdb, this immuneACCESS dataset retains in-frame rearrangements with V and J assigned. A fraction of the clones does not appear; measured against another copy, unresolved V genes explain less than half of the discrepancy, and the remainder lacks a known reason. V and J calls and clone size are copied from that table; D and trimming were computed from the DNA. The sample profile shows 85,000 to 100,000 clones; 80% to 90% of them were found once. The biggest ten clones account for 6.5% to 9% of the sample.

Whole blood was collected in K2EDTA tubes by collaborating institutions according to the institutions' own protocols. For TCRbeta analysis, collaborators shipped samples as frozen whole blood, isolated PBMCs, or DNA extracted from either of those sample types. The clonotype comes from a man in his 60s with acute or convalescent COVID-19. The sample comprised peripheral blood. The V gene is TRBV7-9 and the J gene is TRBJ1-2; D gene: possibly TRBD1, on 5 matching bases. This receptor carries the CDR3 CASGSEGRSGYTF. The nucleotide sequence is given as TGTGCCAGCGGATCTGAGGGGAGGTCTGGCTACACCTTC.